A selection of T cell receptor beta chains follows, all from one sample in a study of radiation and T cells in renal cell carcinoma. Libraries were prepared by immunoSEQ multiplex PCR; TCRdb keeps only in-frame clonotypes and omits some of them. The profile shows some 100,000 clones, roughly 82% of them singletons. The sequencing here drew on blood, taken from a patient whose treatment included radiotherapy and nephrectomy. These receptors were collected from a man in his sixties with renal cell carcinoma. Both conserved end residues are part of each CDR3. A D gene is named only where the DNA matches it firmly. Clone size is stated in some rows and not others, as once, few, many or a class when expanded.

j_call	clone_size	d_call	v_call	cdr3_nt	cdr3_aa
TRBJ2-5	-	-	TRBV6-5	TGTGCCAGCAGTTTAGCAGGGACCCAAGAGACCCAGTACTTC	CASSLAGTQETQYF
TRBJ2-1	-	-	TRBV6-6	TGTGCCAGCAGTTACTCTGGCGGTCCTCACAATGAGCAGTTCTTC	CASSYSGGPHNEQFF
TRBJ2-1	once	-	TRBV2	TGTGCCAGCAGTGACCGTTTAGTCACCTACAATGAGCAGTTCTTC	CASSDRLVTYNEQFF
TRBJ2-3	-	-	TRBV2	TGTGCCATCGGGGCGCGTGATCGGAGAGGGGATACGCAGTATTTT	CAIGARDRRGDTQYF
TRBJ1-5	many	-	TRBV28	TGTGCCAGCAGAACATATTCTCTACAGGGAGGGTCGGGTTATAGCAATCAGCCCCAGCATTTT	CASRTYSLQGGSGYSNQPQHF
TRBJ2-7	-	-	TRBV5-1	TGCGCCAGCAGCAACAACCTAGCAGAGTTCTACGAGCAGTACTTC	CASSNNLAEFYEQYF
TRBJ2-1	-	-	TRBV7-2	TGTGCCAGCAGCTCCCAAGGGGTCTCCTACAATGAGCAGTTCTTC	CASSSQGVSYNEQFF
TRBJ2-1	-	-	TRBV6-5	TGTGCCAGCAGCCCCTGGGGGGGGGCCAATGAGCAGTTCTTC	CASSPWGGANEQFF
TRBJ1-4	-	-	TRBV19	TGTGCCAGTAGTAAATTTCCAGGGGTGCGAGCGGAAAAACTGTTTTTT	CASSKFPGVRAEKLFF
TRBJ1-2	-	TRBD1	TRBV7-6	TGTGCCAGCAGCCATACCACCCTTACGACAGGGGGGGATGGCTACACCTTC	CASSHTTLTTGGDGYTF
TRBJ2-7	-	TRBD2	TRBV5-1	TGCGCCAGCAGCTTAGACGCTAGCGGGATTTCCTACGAGCAGTACTTC	CASSLDASGISYEQYF
TRBJ2-7	once	-	TRBV6-5	TGTGCCAGCAGGGGTGGGTTCTACGAGCAGTACTTC	CASRGGFYEQYF
TRBJ2-7	few	-	TRBV6-1	TGTGCCAGCAGTGAGTTGGGGGCTCGGGAGCAGTACTTC	CASSELGAREQYF
TRBJ2-7	-	TRBD1	TRBV27	TGTGCCAGCAGTTCCCTCCCGACAGGGCCGATTCGGGAGCAGTACTTC	CASSSLPTGPIREQYF
TRBJ2-7	-	TRBD2	TRBV7-8	TGTGCCAGCAGCTTAGGGCTAATAGCGGGAGGGTACGAGCAGTACTTC	CASSLGLIAGGYEQYF
TRBJ2-3	few	-	TRBV5-4	TGTGCCAGCAGCTTGGGTAGCACAGATACGCAGTATTTT	CASSLGSTDTQYF
TRBJ2-1	-	TRBD2	TRBV7-8	TGTGCCAGCAGCCGCGGACTAGCGGGAGGCCTTTCTAGCTCCTACAATGAGCAGTTCTTC	CASSRGLAGGLSSSYNEQFF
TRBJ2-7	-	-	TRBV28	TGTGCCAGTCGACCCAGGACAGCCTACGAGCAGTACTTC	CASRPRTAYEQYF
TRBJ1-1	-	-	TRBV14	TGTGCCAGCAGCCAAGTACTCCCTCGCCGCGCCACTGAAGCTTTCTTT	CASSQVLPRRATEAFF
TRBJ1-1	-	-	TRBV7-2	TGTGCCAGCAGCTTAGGTTCCACTGAAGCTTTCTTT	CASSLGSTEAFF
TRBJ2-7	-	TRBD1	TRBV2	TGTGCCAGCAGTTCCGGGACAGGGGGCTACGAGCAGTACTTC	CASSSGTGGYEQYF
TRBJ1-4	-	TRBD1	TRBV7-8	TGTGCCAGCAGCCTAAGGGTCGGGCAGGGGGTCGAAAAACTGTTTTTT	CASSLRVGQGVEKLFF
TRBJ1-4	-	-	TRBV28	TGTGCCACCCGGGGGGGTCATGCAACTAATGAAAAACTGTTTTTT	CATRGGHATNEKLFF
TRBJ2-1	-	TRBD2	TRBV11-2	TGTGCCAGCAACCCGGTGGGGGGAGGGGCCTACAATGAGCAGTTCTTC	CASNPVGGGAYNEQFF
TRBJ1-1	few	-	TRBV5-8	TGTGCCAGCAGCTTGGCCGGAAGGGGGAGAAGAGCTTTCTTT	CASSLAGRGRRAFF
TRBJ2-3	-	-	TRBV5-6	TGTGCCAGCAGCTTCTCTGGGTCTCCAGATACGCAGTATTTT	CASSFSGSPDTQYF
TRBJ2-2	-	-	TRBV15	TGTGCCACCAGCAGAGATTCCAGGGTGACCGGGGAGCTGTTTTTT	CATSRDSRVTGELFF
TRBJ1-2	-	TRBD1	TRBV4-2	TGTGCCAGCAGCCAAGGTCGACAGGGGGCAGGGTATGGCTACACCTTC	CASSQGRQGAGYGYTF
TRBJ1-2	few	-	TRBV7-2	TGTGCCAGCAGCCGAGACGGAGTCGGGGGCTACACCTTC	CASSRDGVGGYTF
TRBJ1-5	-	-	TRBV27	TGTGCCAGCAGTTGGGGGGGCAATCAGCCCCAGCATTTT	CASSWGGNQPQHF
TRBJ2-5	-	-	TRBV7-7	TGTGCCAGCTCGGTCCAGGGACAAGAGACCCAGTACTTC	CASSVQGQETQYF
TRBJ2-2	-	TRBD2	TRBV19	TGTGCCAGTAACCACTTGGGACTAGCGGGAGGTAGCGCCGGGGAGCTGTTTTTT	CASNHLGLAGGSAGELFF
TRBJ2-1	-	TRBD2	TRBV7-6	TGTGCCAGCAGCTTAGTTGGCGGGAGCTTTAATGAGCAGTTCTTC	CASSLVGGSFNEQFF
TRBJ1-1	-	-	TRBV27	TGTGCCAGCAGTTCAGGGTTTGAAGCTTTCTTT	CASSSGFEAFF
TRBJ1-2	few	TRBD1	TRBV5-1	TGCGCCAGCAGCCCTGACAGGGCCTATGGCTACACCTTC	CASSPDRAYGYTF
TRBJ1-3	-	TRBD1	TRBV28	TGTGCCAGCAGGGAGGTGGACAGGGGAGGAGGAAACACCATATATTTT	CASREVDRGGGNTIYF
TRBJ2-5	-	TRBD2	TRBV7-2	TGTGCCAGCAGCTCGGGACTAGCGGGAGGCCCGGGGCAAGAGACCCAGTACTTC	CASSSGLAGGPGQETQYF
TRBJ2-1	-	-	TRBV19	TGTGCCAGTCGCCCCGGACGGACCTACAATGAGCAGTTCTTC	CASRPGRTYNEQFF
TRBJ2-7	-	-	TRBV28	TGTGCCAGCAGTTTGGAGGACGAGCAGTACTTC	CASSLEDEQYF
TRBJ1-4	-	TRBD1	TRBV19	TGTGCCAGTAGTGGCCGTCCGGGACAGGGGGCACGGACTAATGAAAAACTGTTTTTT	CASSGRPGQGARTNEKLFF
TRBJ2-1	few	-	TRBV21-1	TGTGCCAGCAGCCCCGGACTAGAACAGGATGAGCAGTTCTTC	CASSPGLEQDEQFF
TRBJ1-2	-	TRBD1	TRBV5-1	TGCGCCAGCAGCCATATACAGGGGAACCTCTATGGCTACACCTTC	CASSHIQGNLYGYTF
TRBJ1-1	-	TRBD1	TRBV19	TGTGCCAGTAGCAAGGGACAGGGGTTGAACACTGAAGCTTTCTTT	CASSKGQGLNTEAFF
TRBJ2-1	-	TRBD1	TRBV4-2	TGTGCCAGCAGCCCCGAGACAGGGCCCTACAATGAGCAGTTCTTC	CASSPETGPYNEQFF
TRBJ2-1	few	-	TRBV4-2	TGTGCCAGCAGCCAACGAGCGGGCTTCAATGAGCAGTTCTTC	CASSQRAGFNEQFF
TRBJ2-7	-	-	TRBV4-2	TGTGCCAGCAGCCCAGAAGGAAGGCGGGAAAACAACGAGCAGTACTTC	CASSPEGRRENNEQYF
TRBJ1-1	-	-	TRBV7-6	TGTGCCAGCAGCTTAGCGTGGACCCCCTGGGGGGTTAACACTGAAGCTTTCTTT	CASSLAWTPWGVNTEAFF
TRBJ1-2	-	-	TRBV19	TGTGCCAGTACCCTTTCAGGGGTTTCTAATGGCTACACCTTC	CASTLSGVSNGYTF
TRBJ2-1	-	-	TRBV27	TGTGCCAGCAGTCCGTCCAACCGGGGGTGGAGGCAGTTCTTC	CASSPSNRGWRQFF
TRBJ2-5	few	-	TRBV9	TGTGCCAGCAGCGTACAGGACCGGGGAGAGACCCAGTACTTC	CASSVQDRGETQYF
TRBJ1-1	-	-	TRBV29-1	TGCAGCGTTCCGAGCACGACCGTGAGGACTGAAGCTTTCTTT	CSVPSTTVRTEAFF
TRBJ1-1	once	TRBD1	TRBV5-1	TGCGCCAGCAGCTTTTCCAGACAGGGTCAATCTGAAGCTTTCTTT	CASSFSRQGQSEAFF